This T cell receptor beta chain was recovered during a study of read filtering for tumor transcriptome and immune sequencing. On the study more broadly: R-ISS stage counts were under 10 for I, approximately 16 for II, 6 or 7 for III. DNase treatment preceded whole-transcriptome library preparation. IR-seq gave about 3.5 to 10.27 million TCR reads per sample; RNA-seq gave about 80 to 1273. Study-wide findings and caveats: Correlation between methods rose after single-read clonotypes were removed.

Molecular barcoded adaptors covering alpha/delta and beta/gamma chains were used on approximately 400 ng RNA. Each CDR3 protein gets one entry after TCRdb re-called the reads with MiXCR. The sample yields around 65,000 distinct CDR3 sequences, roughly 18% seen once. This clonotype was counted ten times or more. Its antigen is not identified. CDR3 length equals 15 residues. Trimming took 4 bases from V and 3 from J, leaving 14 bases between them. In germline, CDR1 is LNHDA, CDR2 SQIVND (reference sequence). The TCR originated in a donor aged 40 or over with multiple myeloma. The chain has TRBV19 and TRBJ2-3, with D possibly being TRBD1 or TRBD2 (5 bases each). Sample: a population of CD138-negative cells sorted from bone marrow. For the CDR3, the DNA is TGTGCCAGTAGTACCTCCAATGGGGGAACAGATACGCAGTATTTT. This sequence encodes CASSTSNGGTDTQYF.